These 12 T cell receptor beta chains originate from one sample sequenced in a study of cytomegalovirus exposure and HLA in healthy donors. Some clones are missing from TCRdb's copy, which holds only in-frame ones; the method was immunoSEQ multiplex PCR. Here the sample spans about 120,000 clones, 89% being singletons. The sequenced material came from PBMCs. These receptors all stem from a woman aged 18 to 35 in good health and CMV-seronegative.

This clone was observed a single time. J is TRBJ2-2 and V is TRBV30; no firm D call. Trimming shortened V by 2 bases and J by 1 base, and 2 bases separated the two germline ends. Germline V gene lookup returns CDR1 GTSNPN and CDR2 SVGIG (reference sequence). The CDR3 spans 12 residues. The CDR3 DNA sequence: TGTGCCTGGAGTCTGAACACCGGGGAGCTGTTTTTT. Translating it yields CAWSLNTGELFF.

This clone has only a few counts. The chain joins TRBV10-1 to TRBJ2-1; D uncertain. The germline gives CDR1 WNHNN, CDR2 SYGVQD (reference sequence). V shed 0 bases and J shed 0 bases, with 12 bases lying between them. The CDR3 is 17 amino acids. The CDR3 reads CASSESVQASSYNEQFF. In DNA form, the CDR3 reads TGCGCCAGCAGTGAGTCGGTTCAAGCGAGCTCCTACAATGAGCAGTTCTTC.

This chain links TRBV5-1 with TRBJ1-5, with D perhaps TRBD1 (5 bases). Deletions cut 0 bases from V and 0 bases from J, with 7 bases between. CDR3 size: 15 residues. From germline, CDR1 is SGHRS and CDR2 YFSETQ. The CDR3 protein is CASSLEGYSNQPQHF. The CDR3 DNA is TGCGCCAGCAGCTTGGAGGGGTATAGCAATCAGCCCCAGCATTTT.

This clone was seen a handful of times. V is TRBV18 and J is TRBJ2-6; 8 bases are a match to TRBD1. Germline-derived CDR1 and CDR2 are KGHSH and LQKENI. The CDR3 has 19 amino acids. V was clipped by 1 base and J by 0 bases; unmatched bases: 8. CDR3 loop: CASSPRRQGPSSGANVLTF. The CDR3 nucleotides are TGTGCCAGCTCACCACGGAGACAGGGGCCTAGCTCTGGGGCCAACGTCCTGACTTTC.

V usage is TRBV28 and J usage is TRBJ2-1, with D possibly TRBD1 on 6 matching bases. The V gene's germline CDR1 is MDHEN and CDR2 SYDVKM. The CDR3 runs 15 residues. Trimming took off 6 bases at V and 0 bases at J, with 12 bases between the two ends. The CDR3 here is CASRKDSSSYNEQFF. The CDR3 DNA is TGTGCCAGCAGGAAGGACAGCAGCTCCTACAATGAGCAGTTCTTC.

V and J are TRBV9 and TRBJ1-2, with D perhaps matching TRBD1 (6 bases). The CDR3 runs 17 residues. Germline CDR1 reads SGDLS; CDR2 reads YYNGEE. With 4 bases removed from V and 1 base from J, the gap between germline ends came to 20 bases. CDR3 in amino acids: CASSPRSKPGVNYGYTF. CDR3 nucleotide sequence: TGTGCCAGCAGCCCCCGGTCCAAGCCAGGGGTTAACTATGGCTACACCTTC.

The chain carries TRBV9 and TRBJ1-2; tentative D call: TRBD1 (6 bases). Germline-derived CDR1 and CDR2 are SGDLS and YYNGEE. Trimming stripped 4 bases from V and 1 base from J, with 17 bases between. This CDR3 is built from 16 residues. The CDR3 DNA follows: TGTGCCAGCAGCCCTGGATCGGGGGGGCTTAACTATGGCTACACCTTC. Amino acids: CASSPGSGGLNYGYTF.

V usage is TRBV6-5 and J usage is TRBJ1-2, with D perhaps matching TRBD1 (6 bases). The germline V gene has CDR1 MNHEY and CDR2 SVGAGI. The CDR3 loop spans 14 amino acids. V shed 7 bases and J shed 5 bases, with 17 bases lying between them. As DNA, the CDR3 is TGTGCCAGCATCTTTTACAGGGTAGGGTATGGCTACACCTTC. As protein: CASIFYRVGYGYTF.

The chain couples TRBV11-3 to TRBJ2-2; 12 bases match TRBD2. The CDR3 covers 19 residues. The junction had 11 bases not matched to a gene; V was cut back by 0 bases and J by 6 bases. CDR1 and CDR2 (germline): SGHNT, YENEEA. The CDR3 DNA is TGTGCCAGCAGCTTAGATACGTCTAGCGGGAGGGGTCAGCCCGGGGAGCTGTTTTTT. Translated, it gives CASSLDTSSGRGQPGELFF.

The chain is built from TRBV15 and TRBJ2-3; a weak D match, TRBD2 (6 bases). V was cut by 0 bases and J by 2 bases, with 9 bases left in between. Germline CDR1 and CDR2: LNHNV and YYDKDF (reference sequence). The CDR3 is made up of 15 amino acids. The CDR3 DNA follows: TGTGCCACCAGCAGAGATTTGGGACTCACAGATACGCAGTATTTT. As protein: CATSRDLGLTDTQYF.

V usage is TRBV19 and J usage is TRBJ1-1; 8 bases match TRBD1. The CDR3 is 14 amino acids. Germline CDR1 reads LNHDA; CDR2 reads SQIVND (reference sequence). The trim removed 4 bases at V and 4 bases at J, leaving 5 bases unmatched. CDR3 sequence reads: CASSTNRGSTEAFF. The DNA of the CDR3 is TGTGCCAGTAGTACGAACAGGGGGAGCACTGAAGCTTTCTTT.

This clone was detected a few times. The junction and the germline gene differ at one end; a read error may be behind it. V gene TRBV20-1 combines with J gene TRBJ1-2; D may be TRBD1 (6 bases). The CDR3 has 11 residues. Per germline, CDR1 DFQATT and CDR2 SNEGSKA (reference sequence). CDR3 sequence: CSATPDSQIPF. The CDR3 bases are TGCAGTGCTACACCGGACAGCCAAATCCCCTTC.